The T cell receptor (beta chain) described here comes from a study of blood T cells in healthy people across ages. As for the study in general: With template switching, about one barcoded beta molecule was captured per two T cells.

For this clonotype: Its antigen is unknown.

A sample-barcoded 5' primer and a J-beta primer mix were used in a second PCR of about 6 to 12 cycles. TCRdb re-called the 5' RACE reads with MiXCR, one entry per CDR3 protein. Of some 1.4 million distinct CDR3 sequences in the sample, roughly 40% were seen once. CDR1 and CDR2 (germline): MNHEY, SVGAGI. The CDR3 is made up of 12 amino acids. V lost 6 bases and J lost 8; bases outside the gene matches: 4. General study findings and limits: Older individuals had lower TCR beta diversity per million T cells (the decline was roughly linear).

The clonotype originates from a woman aged 18-29 years in good health. The chain has TRBV6-5 and TRBJ1-2; TRBD1 agrees at 9 bases. Sequencing was done on a sample of blood. CDR3 in DNA: TGTGCCAGCAGGAGGACAGGGGACGGCTACACCTTC. The encoded protein is CASRRTGDGYTF.